These 9 T cell receptor beta chains share one sample of origin, sequenced in a study of T cell responses to AZD1222 COVID-19 vaccine. Libraries were prepared by immunoSEQ multiplex PCR; TCRdb keeps only in-frame clonotypes and omits some of them. Counted here are fewer than 150,000 clones, about 89% occurring once; the ten biggest clones make up about 4.4%. The sequences come from peripheral blood, collected on day 0 of AZD1222 vaccination. These receptors were obtained from an adult in good health.

This clone is a singleton in its sample. The chain combines TRBV4-1 with TRBJ2-6; no firm D call. Germline V gene data show CDR1 as MGHRA and CDR2 as YSYEKL. Trimming cost V 0 bases and J 0 bases, with 3 bases left between them. This CDR3 contains 15 residues. The CDR3 bases are TGCGCCAGCAGCCAAGATCCCTCTGGGGCCAACGTCCTGACTTTC. Translated, it gives CASSQDPSGANVLTF.

The V call is TRBV7-8, the J call TRBJ1-3, with unresolved D. Trimming removed 5 bases at V and 0 bases at J, with 8 bases between. The germline V gene has CDR1 SGHVS and CDR2 FQNEAQ. This CDR3 spans 14 amino acids. CDR3 protein: CASSHRGSGNTIYF. The CDR3 nucleotides are TGTGCCAGCAGCCACCGGGGCTCTGGAAACACCATATATTTT. The variable domain in full, completed from reference TRBV7-8 and TRBJ1-3, reads GAGVSQSPRYKVAKRGQDVALRCDPISGHVSLFWYQQALGQGPEFLTYFQNEAQLDKSGLPSDRFFAERPEGSVSTLKIQRTQQEDSAVYLCASSHRGSGNTIYFGEGSWLTVV.

V usage is TRBV7-9 and J usage is TRBJ1-2, with D possibly being TRBD1 (5 bases). V gave up 6 bases and J gave up 0 bases, with 11 bases separating them. Germline lookup yields CDR1 SEHNR and CDR2 FQNEAQ (reference sequence). This CDR3 has 14 residues. The CDR3 spells CASRGGAANYGYTF. The CDR3 bases are TGTGCCAGCAGGGGAGGGGCGGCTAACTATGGCTACACCTTC.

About this clone itself: Other DNA sequences of this sample code for an identical CDR3. The V gene is TRBV6-1, the J gene TRBJ1-2; D call uncertain. V dropped 1 base and J dropped 4 bases, with 10 bases sitting between them. Germline V CDR1 and CDR2: MNHNS, SASEGT. CDR3 length: 14 residues. The CDR3 reads CASSEGLGSYGYTF. The DNA of the CDR3 is TGTGCCAGCAGTGAAGGGTTAGGAAGCTATGGCTACACCTTC.

Concerning this clone itself: The junction departs from the called germline gene at one end, perhaps through a read error. The chain joins TRBV6-5 to TRBJ1-2; possible D gene TRBD1, 6 bases. CDR1 is MNHEY and CDR2 is SVGAGI in the germline V gene. The CDR3 runs to 14 residues. For the CDR3, the DNA is TGTGCCAGCAGTCCCCAGACAGGTTCCTATAGCTACACCTTC. Translation: CASSPQTGSYSYTF.

This clone was found once. The chain recombines TRBV5-1 with TRBJ2-1; a possible D gene is TRBD1 (5 bases). This CDR3 is built from 14 residues. Germline V lookup: CDR1 SGHRS, CDR2 YFSETQ. Trimming left V 2 bases short and J 5 bases short, with 11 bases between. The CDR3 loop reads CASSFGAYNNEQFF. Written as DNA, the CDR3 is TGCGCCAGCAGCTTTGGGGCCTATAACAATGAGCAGTTCTTC.

This clone was observed once. V usage is TRBV11-3 and J usage is TRBJ1-1, with D unclear. This CDR3 contains 13 residues. V gave up 3 bases and J gave up 7 bases, with 12 bases separating them. The V gene's germline CDR1 is SGHNT and CDR2 YENEEA. The CDR3: CASSFGPAGEAFF. The DNA for the CDR3 is TGTGCCAGCAGCTTTGGGCCCGCCGGTGAAGCTTTCTTT.

The chain employs TRBV20-1 and TRBJ2-5; D gene unclear. This CDR3 comprises 11 residues. V shed 3 bases and J shed 4 bases, with 6 bases lying between them. The germline CDR1 and CDR2 sequences are DFQATT and SNEGSKA (reference sequence). CDR3 bases: TGCAGTGCTAGTACGGCAGAGACCCAGTACTTC. Protein product: CSASTAETQYF.

This sequence joins TRBV11-2 and TRBJ1-1, with TRBD1 identical over 7 bases. There are 15 residues in the CDR3. Per germline, CDR1 SGHAT and CDR2 FQNNGV. V was pared by 4 bases and J by 1 base, with 6 bases of the junction left unmatched. CDR3 residues: CASSWSGQPNTEAFF. The CDR3, as DNA: TGTGCCAGCAGCTGGTCGGGACAGCCGAACACTGAAGCTTTCTTT.